Listed here is a single T cell receptor beta chain. What it binds is not known. Mouse gene names and germline throughout. The read is 1 residue too short to cover the CDR3 end, so that end is filled in from the germline J gene. These data originate in a study of tissue T cells after allogeneic stem cell transplantation. Regarding the study as a whole: Anatomically similar tissues had similar TCR repertoires within each patient.

Time point given: mouse harvest day 7 after allogeneic transplant. Mouse grafts combined 10^7 T-cell-depleted bone marrow cells with 10^6 splenic CD5+ T cells. This mouse GVHD model was MHC-mismatched B6 to BALB/c, profiled day 7 or 14. Trimming cost V 4 bases and J 6 bases, with 5 bases left between them. This CDR3 is 11 amino acids long. The germline V gene has CDR1 KGHPV and CDR2 FQNQEV (reference sequence). The data were produced by immunoSEQ multiplex PCR, yet TCRdb's version contains in-frame clones alone and is incomplete. The sample consists of about 11,000 clones, under 40% of them appearing once.

The V gene is TRBV26, the J gene TRBJ2-5; tentatively, D is TRBD1 (5 bases). The clonotype comes from a female BALB/c mouse given C57BL/6 T cells with graft-versus-host disease after an allogeneic hematopoietic cell transplant. The sample consisted of skin. The CDR3 here is CASSHRDTQYF. Partial CDR3 DNA: TGTGCCAGCAGTCACAGGGACACCCAGTAC. Combining the CDR3 with reference TRBV26 and TRBJ2-5 gives the whole variable domain NSKVIQTPRYLVKGQGQKAKMRCIPEKGHPVVFWYQQNKNNEFKFLINFQNQEVLQQIDMTEKRFSAECPSNSPCSLEIQSSEAGDSALYLCASSHRDTQYFGPGTRLLVL.